This T cell receptor (beta chain) stems from a study of T cells in localized non-small cell lung cancer. Overall study findings and caveats: Tumor samples were not multi-region, leaving intratumor heterogeneity unexcluded. Longer survival (overall) was linked to higher T cell density in blood. Highest T cell clonality was seen in uninvolved adjacent lung, surpassing that measured in tumor.

This CDR3 has 14 residues. Germline loops: CDR1 SGHAT, CDR2 FQNNGV. V was cut by 4 bases and J by 6 bases, with 13 bases left in between. Here immunoSEQ multiplex PCR was the method, and the copy in TCRdb shows in-frame clones only, minus some. There are about 83,000 clones in the sample; 80% occur only once, and less than 9.5% lies in the top ten. Regarding this clone: The antigen is unknown.

The clonotype comes from a female donor at least 60 years old with stage I lung adenocarcinoma. Here the sequenced sample was peripheral blood, taken before any cancer treatment. J is TRBJ1-3 and V is TRBV11-2, with D tentatively TRBD1 (6 bases). DNA for the CDR3: TGTGCCAGCAGCTCCAGGGGAATGGAAAACACCATATATTTT. Its translation is CASSSRGMENTIYF.